These T cell receptor beta chains were read from a single sample in a study of blood T cell repertoires in COVID-19. Clones were sequenced by immunoSEQ multiplex PCR, and TCRdb holds only the in-frame ones, with some missing. This table has 200,000 to 300,000 clones, approximately 90% appearing once. The source material was PBMCs or T cells enriched from blood (not recorded which). These receptors came from a woman in her forties with acute COVID-19. CDR3s include the opening cysteine and the closing phenylalanine or tryptophan. A D gene is named only where the DNA matches it firmly. Clone sizes are given selectively: once, few, many, or a class where the clone is expanded.

TRBJ1-6,-,-,TRBV9,TGTGCCAGCAGCGTAGCAAGGTCGGGTAATTCACCCCTCCACTTT,CASSVARSGNSPLHF
TRBJ1-1,-,few,TRBV3-1/TRBV3-2,TGTGCCAGCAGCCCCGAGTTGAACACTGAAGCTTTCTTT,CASSPELNTEAFF
TRBJ1-6,-,-,TRBV6-5,TGTGCCAGCAGTTACGGGGGGGTTCTCCACTTT,CASSYGGVLHF
TRBJ1-4,TRBD1,few,TRBV6-1,TGTGCCAGCAGTGAAACCGGGACAGGGGCTGAAAAACTGTTTTTT,CASSETGTGAEKLFF
TRBJ1-1,-,-,TRBV21-1,TGTGCCAGCAGCACCCGGAGTGAAGCTTTCTTT,CASSTRSEAFF
TRBJ1-1,-,-,TRBV5-1,TGCGCCAGCAGCTTGGAACCGGTAAAGAACACTGAAGCTTTCTTT,CASSLEPVKNTEAFF
TRBJ2-2,-,-,TRBV30,TGTGCCGGCCTAGCGTGGGGGGAGCTGTTTTTT,CAGLAWGELFF
TRBJ2-2,-,-,TRBV2,TGTGCCAGCAGGGGACACCAGAACACCGGGGAGCTGTTTTTT,CASRGHQNTGELFF
TRBJ1-1,-,-,TRBV5-4,TGTGCCAGCAGCCCACGGACAGCTAAAAACACCCTCCACCCATCTGAAGCTTTCTTT,CASSPRTAKNTLHPSEAFF
TRBJ2-2,TRBD2,-,TRBV9,TGTGCCAGCAGCTCCCGAGCGGGGGGCCGCACCGGGGAGCTGTTTTTT,CASSSRAGGRTGELFF
TRBJ1-1,-,-,TRBV10-3,TGTGCCATCAGTGACCGAGCCCCAGGGAACACTGAAGCTTTCTTT,CAISDRAPGNTEAFF
TRBJ2-5,-,-,TRBV6-5,TGTGCCAGCAGACCGGGACACATCCAAGAGACCCAGTACTTC,CASRPGHIQETQYF
TRBJ2-1,TRBD2,-,TRBV12-5,TGTGCTAGTGGTTTGAAGACTAGCGGGAGGGGTGAGCAGTTCTTC,CASGLKTSGRGEQFF
TRBJ2-7,-,-,TRBV27,TGTGCCAGCAGTTTTCGGCAGGGTGACGAGCAGTACTTC,CASSFRQGDEQYF
TRBJ1-4,TRBD1,-,TRBV11-2,TGTGCCAGCAGCTCGAGACAGGGGGTGGAAAAACTGTTTTTT,CASSSRQGVEKLFF
TRBJ2-7,-,-,TRBV5-4,TGTGCCAGCAGGGGGCCCTCCTCCTACGAGCAGTACTTC,CASRGPSSYEQYF
TRBJ1-4,-,-,TRBV9,TGTGCCAGCAGCGGCCTATCAACTAATGAAAAACTGTTTTTT,CASSGLSTNEKLFF
TRBJ2-6,-,-,TRBV4-3,TGCGCCAGCAGCCGGACTTCTTCTGGGGCCAACGTCCTGACTTTC,CASSRTSSGANVLTF
TRBJ1-2,TRBD1,once,TRBV4-1,TGCGCCAGCAGCCAGGGGACAGCCTTTCAGGGCTACACCTTC,CASSQGTAFQGYTF
TRBJ2-3,-,-,TRBV7-2,TGTGCCAGCAGCTTAAGGCGGCCGCGGGATACGCAGTATTTT,CASSLRRPRDTQYF
TRBJ1-1,-,-,TRBV30,TGTGCCTGGATCGTAGGAGGGGCTGAAGCTTTCTTT,CAWIVGGAEAFF
TRBJ2-2,TRBD1,-,TRBV7-9,TGTGCCAGCAGCCACACCCGGGACAGGGTTGTCACCGGGGAGCTGTTTTTT,CASSHTRDRVVTGELFF
TRBJ2-1,TRBD2,-,TRBV7-2,TGTGCCAGCAGCTCACTAGCGGGAGACTTTTGGGAGCAGTTCTTC,CASSSLAGDFWEQFF
TRBJ1-6,-,-,TRBV27,TGTGCCAGCAGTTTGCCCGTGGGGGGAGCACCCCTCCACTTT,CASSLPVGGAPLHF
TRBJ1-1,TRBD1,-,TRBV5-1,TGCGCCAGCAGCTCGCAGGGGGTAGTCACTGAAGCTTTCTTT,CASSSQGVVTEAFF
TRBJ2-7,TRBD2,once,TRBV29-1,TGCAGCGTTGAAGTAGCGGGGGGGTATGAGCAGTACTTC,CSVEVAGGYEQYF
TRBJ1-2,TRBD1,-,TRBV29-1,TGCAGCGTTAACCGGGACAGGGGCGCGGAGAACTATGGCTACACCTTC,CSVNRDRGAENYGYTF
TRBJ2-1,TRBD2,-,TRBV24-1,TGTGCCACCAGCGACACGGGACTAGCGGGAGACGTCCGGTTCTTC,CATSDTGLAGDVRFF
TRBJ1-2,TRBD1,-,TRBV5-1,TGCGCCAGCAGCTTACCGGGACAGGGGACCTATGGCTACACCTTC,CASSLPGQGTYGYTF
TRBJ1-1,TRBD1,-,TRBV20-1,TGCAGTGCTAGTGACAGGGGCCGAACCGAATTT,CSASDRGRTEF
TRBJ2-7,-,once,TRBV6-5,TGTGCCAGCAGTTACTCGACTCTTCTCTACGAGCAGTACTTC,CASSYSTLLYEQYF
TRBJ2-2,TRBD2,once,TRBV11-3,TGTGCCAGCAGGGAGACTAGCGGGAAGAACACCGGGGAGCTGTTTTTT,CASRETSGKNTGELFF
TRBJ1-5,TRBD1,-,TRBV10-3,TGTGCCATCAGTGACAGGGGGCAATCACATCAGCCCCAGCATTTT,CAISDRGQSHQPQHF
TRBJ2-5,-,-,TRBV6-6,TGTGCCAGCAGTTCGGGTCTATCCCAAGAGACCCAGTACTTC,CASSSGLSQETQYF
TRBJ2-3,TRBD2,-,TRBV5-1,TGCGCCAGCAGTCGGGGCGGGAGTCCAGATACGCAGTATTTT,CASSRGGSPDTQYF
TRBJ1-4,-,-,TRBV29-1,TGCAGCGTCTCCAGGGCTAATGAAAAACTGTTTTTT,CSVSRANEKLFF
TRBJ1-2,TRBD1,-,TRBV19,TGTGCCAGTACTGTACCGGGAGGGGGCTCTGGCTACACCTTC,CASTVPGGGSGYTF
TRBJ2-5,TRBD1,many,TRBV7-6,TGTGCCAGCAGCTTAGGGACAGGACGAGAGACCCAGTACTTC,CASSLGTGRETQYF
TRBJ1-2,TRBD1,-,TRBV6-5,TGTGCCAGCCGGGCAGGGGGAAACTATGGCTACACCTTC,CASRAGGNYGYTF
TRBJ2-4,TRBD2,-,TRBV14,TGTGCCAGCAGCCAAGGACTAGCGGGAGGGGAGGGAAACATTCAGTACTTC,CASSQGLAGGEGNIQYF
TRBJ2-1,TRBD1,-,TRBV19,TGTGCCAGTAGTATTGGGACAGGTAGGAATGAGCAGTTCTTC,CASSIGTGRNEQFF
TRBJ2-4,TRBD2,-,TRBV7-2,TGTGCCAGCAGCTCCCCGGCTAGCGGGGGATCTATAGCCAAAAACATTCAGTACTTC,CASSSPASGGSIAKNIQYF
TRBJ2-5,TRBD2,-,TRBV5-5,TGTGCCAGCAGCACAGCGGGAGGAGAGACCCAGTACTTC,CASSTAGGETQYF
TRBJ1-5,TRBD1,-,TRBV24-1,TGTGCCACCAGTGAGGACGCAGGGGGCGGTCAGCCCCAGCATTTT,CATSEDAGGGQPQHF
TRBJ2-7,TRBD2,-,TRBV10-2,TGCGCCAGCGCCGGCACTAGCGGGTTTTTGCAGTACTTC,CASAGTSGFLQYF
TRBJ2-2,TRBD1,-,TRBV11-3,TGTGCCAGTACAGGGGGGAACACCGGGGAGCTGTTTTTT,CASTGGNTGELFF
TRBJ1-2,-,-,TRBV6-1,TGTGCCAGCAGTGAATCAGGGAAAATTTACGGCTACACCTTC,CASSESGKIYGYTF
TRBJ1-2,TRBD1,-,TRBV5-1,TGCGCCAGCAGCTTGGGGCGGGACAGGGGTTATGGCTACACCTTC,CASSLGRDRGYGYTF
TRBJ2-6,-,-,TRBV24-1,TGTGCCACCAGTGATCCGCACGGGGCTGGGGCCAACGTCCTGACTTTC,CATSDPHGAGANVLTF
TRBJ1-2,TRBD1,-,TRBV6-6,TGTGCCAGTTTGTTGACAGGGATTTATGGCTACACCTTC,CASLLTGIYGYTF
TRBJ1-1,TRBD1,few,TRBV28,TGTGCCAGCAGTTTAATATCGAGGGGGCAGAGTGAAGCTTTCTTT,CASSLISRGQSEAFF
TRBJ2-3,TRBD2,-,TRBV7-6,TGTGCCAGCAGCTTGACTAGCGGGAGTGTGAGAACAGATACGCAGTATTTT,CASSLTSGSVRTDTQYF
TRBJ1-4,TRBD1,once,TRBV6-1,TGTGCCAGCAGTGAAGTCCGGGACAGGGCGTCTGAAAAACTGTTTTTT,CASSEVRDRASEKLFF
TRBJ1-4,TRBD1,-,TRBV19,TGTGCCAGTAGACCGCACAGGGGTACTAATGAAAAACTGTTTTTT,CASRPHRGTNEKLFF
TRBJ2-2,TRBD2,-,TRBV7-2,TGTGCCAGCAGCCAACGGGGGGTGAACACCGGGGAGCTGTTTTTT,CASSQRGVNTGELFF
TRBJ2-1,TRBD1,-,TRBV7-2,TGTGCCAGCAGCCGGCTCGCGGGACAGGTCTACAATGAGCAGTTCTTC,CASSRLAGQVYNEQFF
TRBJ1-4,-,-,TRBV18,TGTGCCAGCTCACCACAGACGAGGCTCCTTAATGAAAAACTGTTTTTT,CASSPQTRLLNEKLFF
TRBJ2-3,-,-,TRBV19,TGTGCCAGTAGTATCCCCCCGGATACGCAGTATTTT,CASSIPPDTQYF
TRBJ2-5,-,-,TRBV4-1,TGCGCCAGCAGCCAAGAAGTGGGGCTCGCCCAAGAGACCCAGTACTTC,CASSQEVGLAQETQYF
TRBJ2-7,-,-,TRBV7-9,TGTGCCAGCAGCTTGGCGGGGATGTACGAGCAGTACTTC,CASSLAGMYEQYF